What follows are 14 T cell receptor beta chains derived from one specimen sequenced in a study of memory CD4+ T cells and cytomegalovirus serostatus. Single viable CD3+CD4+CD8-CD45RO+ cells were sorted as the memory CD4+ T cells. The table came from immunoSEQ multiplex PCR; TCRdb's copy has only in-frame clones and leaves some out. The table includes over 45,000 clones, over 80% detected once. The sequencing sample was made of memory CD4+ T cells from blood. The receptor source for this set is an adult in good health and CMV-seronegative.

V gene TRBV4-3 combines with J gene TRBJ2-4, with a tentative D call TRBD2 (6 bases). Germline V gene sequence: CDR1 LGHNA, CDR2 YSLEER. V was clipped by 3 bases and J by 0 bases, with 18 bases between them. The CDR3 runs to 18 residues. For the CDR3, the DNA is TGCGCCAGCAGCCAGGTCCGAGGGACTCCTCTAGCCAAAAACATTCAGTACTTC. Protein product: CASSQVRGTPLAKNIQYF.

This clone came up a few times. The CDR3 DNA reads TGTGCCAGCAGTTACAACAGGGCCTATTGGGCTTTCTTT. Amino acid sequence: CASSYNRAYWAFF. The chain couples TRBV6-5 to TRBJ1-1; D perhaps matches TRBD1 (6 bases). From germline, CDR1 is MNHEY and CDR2 SVGAGI. The V end was cut by 2 bases, the J end by 11 bases, with 15 bases between. This CDR3 has 13 amino acids.

This clone was counted a few times. This rearrangement joins TRBV4-1 to TRBJ1-1; D remains ambiguous. The CDR3 covers 14 residues. Trimming stripped 0 bases from V and 2 bases from J, with 7 bases between. In germline, CDR1 is MGHRA, CDR2 YSYEKL. CDR3: CASSQEYPNTEAFF. The CDR3 coding sequence is TGCGCCAGCAGCCAAGAATACCCCAACACTGAAGCTTTCTTT.

The V gene is TRBV7-2, the J gene TRBJ1-6, with D maybe TRBD1 (5 bases). V lost 5 bases to trimming and J lost 6 bases, with 14 bases between them. Germline lookup yields CDR1 SGHTA and CDR2 FQGNSA. The CDR3 sequence is 15 residues long. Here the CDR3 reads CASSAAGTTNSPLHF. The CDR3 nucleotides read TGTGCCAGCAGCGCAGCCGGGACCACTAATTCACCCCTCCACTTT.

The chain uses TRBV7-2 and TRBJ1-2, with D possibly being TRBD1 (5 bases). The CDR3 sequence is 13 residues long. V dropped 5 bases and J dropped 8 bases, with 15 bases sitting between them. Germline V gene sequence: CDR1 SGHTA, CDR2 FQGNSA. CDR3 region: CASSHGTAGGYTF. The CDR3 bases are TGTGCCAGCAGCCATGGGACTGCGGGCGGCTACACCTTC.

This sequence joins TRBV11-1 and TRBJ2-3, with 14 bases fitting TRBD2. Germline trimming cut 4 bases from V and 4 bases from J; bases unmatched to any gene: 10. In germline, CDR1 is SGHAT, CDR2 FQDESV (reference sequence). The length of the CDR3 is 18 residues. The CDR3 loop is CASSSRLAGGPMADTQYF. As DNA, the CDR3 is TGTGCCAGCAGCTCCCGACTAGCGGGGGGGCCGATGGCAGATACGCAGTATTTT.

This clone was recorded only once. This chain links TRBV5-1 with TRBJ1-1; no definite D call. The CDR3 consists of 14 residues. V lost 2 bases and J lost 8, with 16 bases in between. The germline V gene has CDR1 SGHRS and CDR2 YFSETQ. DNA for the CDR3: TGCGCCAGCAGCTTAATCCCAGACAAGGGCGAAGCTTTCTTT. As protein: CASSLIPDKGEAFF.

The chain has TRBV2 and TRBJ2-7; D may correspond to TRBD1 or TRBD2 (5 bases each). Germline V CDR1 and CDR2: SNHLY, FYNNEI. V lost 6 bases and J lost 1, with 7 bases in between. The length of the CDR3 is 12 residues. Written as DNA, the CDR3 is TGTGCCAGCAGGAGGGGTTCCTACGAGCAGTACTTC. It translates to CASRRGSYEQYF.

The rearrangement uses TRBV19 and TRBJ1-1; 9 bases align to TRBD1. Trimming removed 5 bases from V and 3 bases from J; junction bases left unmatched: 7. The CDR3 is 15 residues long. Germline V lookup: CDR1 LNHDA, CDR2 SQIVND (reference sequence). CDR3 in DNA: TGTGCCAGTAGTGCCTCGGACAGGGGCTACACTGAAGCTTTCTTT. As protein: CASSASDRGYTEAFF.

The genes are TRBV7-3 and TRBJ2-1, with D perhaps matching TRBD2 (5 bases). Trimming removed 2 bases from V and 2 bases from J, with 10 bases in between. This CDR3 comprises 15 residues. CDR1 and CDR2 (germline): SGHTA, FQGTGA. The CDR3 sequence: CASSLGELPYNEQFF. As DNA, the CDR3 is TGTGCCAGCAGCTTAGGGGAGCTTCCCTACAATGAGCAGTTCTTC.

The V and J genes are TRBV25-1 and TRBJ2-2; TRBD1 matches 11 bases. Germline V gene sequence: CDR1 MGHDK, CDR2 SYGVNS. CDR3 length: 15 amino acids. V was clipped by 7 bases and J by 4 bases; unmatched bases: 5. The CDR3 sequence is CASMPGTGGTGELFF. The DNA for the CDR3 is TGTGCCAGCATGCCCGGGACAGGGGGCACCGGGGAGCTGTTTTTT.

The chain links TRBV2 to TRBJ2-5; possible D gene TRBD1, 6 bases. This CDR3 is built from 14 residues. V was shortened by 6 bases and J by 5 bases, with 16 bases between the two germline ends. Germline V gene sequence: CDR1 SNHLY, CDR2 FYNNEI. CDR3 coding DNA: TGTGCCAGCAGCCGGGGACAATCGATGGAGACCCAGTACTTC. This translates into CASSRGQSMETQYF.

This clone was detected a few times. This same CDR3 is encoded by further DNA sequences in the sample. The chain carries TRBV7-9 and TRBJ1-1; D remains ambiguous. V was trimmed by 6 bases and J by 3 bases, leaving 8 bases between them. Germline V lookup: CDR1 SEHNR, CDR2 FQNEAQ (reference sequence). The CDR3 covers 12 residues. The DNA for the CDR3 is TGTGCCAGCAGTGTAGAGGACACTGAAGCTTTCTTT. This gives the protein CASSVEDTEAFF.

Of note for this clone: One junction end does not reproduce the germline sequence, and a read error may be involved. J is TRBJ1-6 and V is TRBV5-4, with D uncertain. The germline V gene has CDR1 SGHNT and CDR2 YYREEE (reference sequence). The CDR3 consists of 17 residues. CDR3 DNA: TGCGCCAGCAGCCTCCTAGCCCACCAGAAGGCTGATTCACCCCTCCACTTT. This encodes CASSLLAHQKADSPLHF.